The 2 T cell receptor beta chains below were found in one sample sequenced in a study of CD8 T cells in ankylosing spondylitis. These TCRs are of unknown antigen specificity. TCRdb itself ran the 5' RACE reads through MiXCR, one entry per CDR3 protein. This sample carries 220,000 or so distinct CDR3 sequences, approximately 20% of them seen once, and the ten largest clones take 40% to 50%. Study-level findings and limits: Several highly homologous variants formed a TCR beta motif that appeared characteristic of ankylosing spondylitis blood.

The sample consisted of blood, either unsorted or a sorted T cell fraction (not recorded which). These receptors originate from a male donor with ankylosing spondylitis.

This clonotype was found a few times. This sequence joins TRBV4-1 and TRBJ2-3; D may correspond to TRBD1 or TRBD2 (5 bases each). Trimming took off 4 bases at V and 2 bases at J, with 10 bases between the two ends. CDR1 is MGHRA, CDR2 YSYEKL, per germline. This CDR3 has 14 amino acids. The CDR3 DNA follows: TGCGCCAGCAGCCCGGGACCGCCCACAGATACGCAGTATTTT. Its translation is CASSPGPPTDTQYF.

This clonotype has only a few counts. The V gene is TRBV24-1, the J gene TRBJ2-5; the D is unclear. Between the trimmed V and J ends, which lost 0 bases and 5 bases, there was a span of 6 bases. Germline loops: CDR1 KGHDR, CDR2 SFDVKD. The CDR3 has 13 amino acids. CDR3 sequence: CATSDLTGETQYF. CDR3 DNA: TGTGCCACCAGTGATTTGACCGGGGAGACCCAGTACTTC.